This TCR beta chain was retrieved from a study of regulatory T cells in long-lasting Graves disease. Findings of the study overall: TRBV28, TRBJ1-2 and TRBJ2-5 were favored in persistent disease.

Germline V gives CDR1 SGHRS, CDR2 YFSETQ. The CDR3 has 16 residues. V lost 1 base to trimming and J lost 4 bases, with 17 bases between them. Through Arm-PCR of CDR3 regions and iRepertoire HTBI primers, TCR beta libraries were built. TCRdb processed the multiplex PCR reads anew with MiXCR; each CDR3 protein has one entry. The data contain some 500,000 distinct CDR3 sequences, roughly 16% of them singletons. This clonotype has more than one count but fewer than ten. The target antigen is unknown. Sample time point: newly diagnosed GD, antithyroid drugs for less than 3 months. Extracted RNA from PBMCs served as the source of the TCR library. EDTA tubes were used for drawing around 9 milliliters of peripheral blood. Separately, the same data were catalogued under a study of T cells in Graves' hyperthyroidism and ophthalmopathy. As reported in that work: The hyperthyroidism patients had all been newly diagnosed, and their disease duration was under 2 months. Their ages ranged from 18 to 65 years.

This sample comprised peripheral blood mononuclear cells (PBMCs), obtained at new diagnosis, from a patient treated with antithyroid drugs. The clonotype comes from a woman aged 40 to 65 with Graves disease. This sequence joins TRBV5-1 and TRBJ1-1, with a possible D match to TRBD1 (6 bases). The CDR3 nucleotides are TGCGCCAGCAGCTTGAGGGTACAGGGTTATGGCACTGAAGCTTTCTTT. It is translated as CASSLRVQGYGTEAFF. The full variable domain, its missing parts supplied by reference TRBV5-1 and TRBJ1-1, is KAGVTQTPRYLIKTRGQQVTLSCSPISGHRSVSWYQQTPGQGLQFLFEYFSETQRNKGNFPGRFSGRQFSNSRSEMNVSTLELGDSALYLCASSLRVQGYGTEAFFGQGTRLTVV.